This T cell receptor beta chain is drawn from a study of molecular identifiers for immune sequencing clone quantification. Study-level information: Four portions were sequenced after RNA from about 20,000 or 100,000 naive CD8 cells was split five ways in replicates.

Naive CD8 sequencing libraries were generated from around 18,000 to 910,000 sorted cells, with 10%, 30% or 50% RNA as input. Listed TCR primers and previously described methods were used for bulk TCR libraries. Each CDR3 protein is one row after TCRdb ran MiXCR on the PCR reads. The sample has tens of thousands of distinct CDR3 sequences; under 25% are singletons. This clonotype was found many times. CDR3 length: 12 amino acids. V shed 2 bases and J shed 5 bases, with 5 bases lying between them. Germline V gene lookup returns CDR1 ENHRY and CDR2 SYGVKD. Sample: naive CD8+ T cells from blood, with Jurkat cell RNA spiked in. The subset was: FACS-sorted CD8+CD4-CCR7+CD45RA+ naive T cells. The chain couples TRBV10-3 to TRBJ2-3; D not certain. The TCR sequence derives from a human donor in good health. Some libraries in this study had Jurkat cell RNA spiked in. The CDR3 nucleotides are TGTGCCATCAGTGAGGCGGAAGATACGCAGTATTTT. Its protein product is CAISEAEDTQYF.